This passage covers 2 T cell receptor beta chains from one sample sequenced in a study of T cells in Graves' hyperthyroidism and ophthalmopathy. What was amplified from RNA transcripts were TCR beta CDR3 regions. HTBI primers drove first-round RT-PCR of the TCR CDR3. Each CDR3 protein is one row after TCRdb ran MiXCR on the multiplex PCR reads. The repertoire includes hundreds of thousands of distinct CDR3 sequences, around 17% of them detected once, and 28% sits in the top ten. The sequencing sample was made of blood. The receptors derive from a woman between 18 and 30 years old with Graves' ophthalmopathy.

J is TRBJ1-2 and V is TRBV29-1; D ambiguous. The CDR3 has 13 amino acids. V lost 4 bases and J lost 0, with 9 bases in between. In germline, CDR1 is SQVTM, CDR2 ANQGSEA. The CDR3 loop reads CSVGRASNYGYTF. The CDR3 nucleotides are TGCAGCGTTGGGAGGGCCTCTAACTATGGCTACACCTTC.

This clonotype has at least ten counts. The chain has TRBV20-1 and TRBJ1-5, with no clear D. Germline V gene lookup returns CDR1 DFQATT and CDR2 SNEGSKA (reference sequence). Deletions cut 2 bases from V and 4 bases from J, with 9 bases between. The CDR3 has 13 amino acids. This chain's CDR3 is CSARSDGNQPQHF. CDR3 DNA: TGCAGTGCTAGATCGGACGGGAATCAGCCCCAGCATTTT.